A single sample is the source of the 20 T cell receptor beta chains below, sequenced in a study of shared clonotypes between healthy human individuals. The table came from immunoSEQ multiplex PCR; TCRdb's copy has only in-frame clones and leaves some out. The repertoire holds approximately 980,000 clones, with around three quarters as singletons. The sample was memory CD4+ T cells sorted from blood. Subset here: CD45RA-negative fraction. These receptors were obtained from a man between 18 and 35 years old in good health.

The gene calls are TRBV10-2 and TRBJ2-5, with 8 bases identical to TRBD1. The V gene end was trimmed by 10 bases and the J gene end by 1 base; junction bases not matched to a gene: 8. In germline, CDR1 is WSHSY, CDR2 SAAADI. CDR3 length: 14 amino acids. CDR3 region: CATLDRAGQETQYF. CDR3 nucleotides: TGCGCCACCCTGGACAGGGCGGGCCAAGAGACCCAGTACTTC.

The chain recombines TRBV28 with TRBJ1-1; D ambiguous. Germline V lookup: CDR1 MDHEN, CDR2 SYDVKM. The CDR3 is 12 residues long. Trimming cost V 2 bases and J 6 bases, with 7 bases left between them. As DNA, the CDR3 is TGTGCCAGCAGTTTACGTACAGCTGAAGCTTTCTTT. It yields the protein CASSLRTAEAFF.

The chain combines TRBV10-3 with TRBJ2-7, with 8 positions matching TRBD2. The V gene's germline CDR1 is ENHRY and CDR2 SYGVKD. The CDR3 sequence is 14 residues long. V was clipped by 6 bases and J by 1 base; unmatched bases: 5. CDR3 nucleotides: TGTGCCATCAGACCCGGGACTAGATCCTACGAGCAGTACTTC. Translating gives CAIRPGTRSYEQYF.

On this clone itself: This is likely an artifact of a read error, given a far larger clone one base away. At the DNA level, this CDR3 is encoded by other sequences in the same sample as well. The CDR3 nucleotides read TGTGCCAGCAGCCCTCAGGGCTACGAGCAGTACTTC. It translates to CASSPQGYEQYF. The chain recombines TRBV28 with TRBJ2-7, with D perhaps TRBD1 (5 bases). The CDR3 extends over 12 amino acids. The ends were cut back, 6 bases at V and 3 bases at J, with 9 bases in the middle. Germline V gene sequence: CDR1 MDHEN, CDR2 SYDVKM.

The chain carries TRBV5-1 and TRBJ2-1; a weak D match, TRBD2 (6 bases). Germline V CDR1 and CDR2: SGHRS, YFSETQ. Trimming removed 7 bases from V and 10 bases from J, with 15 bases in between. The CDR3 is 12 amino acids. The CDR3 reads CASYRLRGEQFF. CDR3 sequence (DNA): TGCGCCAGCTACCGACTGCGGGGAGAGCAGTTCTTC.

The chain joins TRBV28 to TRBJ1-2, with TRBD1 matching 9 bases. Germline trimming cut 4 bases from V and 0 bases from J; bases unmatched to any gene: 3. Germline CDR1 and CDR2: MDHEN and SYDVKM. The CDR3 has 15 amino acids. CDR3 sequence reads: CASSSTGGANYGYTF. DNA for the CDR3: TGTGCCAGCAGTTCAACAGGGGGCGCTAACTATGGCTACACCTTC.

The chain carries TRBV5-1 and TRBJ1-2, with TRBD1 matching 12 bases. This CDR3 has 15 amino acids. CDR1 SGHRS and CDR2 YFSETQ come from the germline V gene. V was clipped by 4 bases and J by 7 bases; unmatched bases: 8. The CDR3 DNA is TGCGCCAGCAGCCCGGACGGGGACAGGGGGCTTGGCTACACCTTC. Protein product: CASSPDGDRGLGYTF.

The gene calls are TRBV5-1 and TRBJ2-1; the D call may be TRBD1 or TRBD2 (5 bases each). The CDR3 spans 15 residues. V lost 0 bases, J lost 7 bases, and 14 bases lay in between. Germline CDR1 reads SGHRS; CDR2 reads YFSETQ. The CDR3 region is CASSLGSGLGNEQFF. The CDR3 DNA reads TGCGCCAGCAGCTTGGGATCGGGGCTCGGAAATGAGCAGTTCTTC.

The gene calls are TRBV10-2 and TRBJ1-1, with D perhaps TRBD1 (6 bases). The germline V gene has CDR1 WSHSY and CDR2 SAAADI. CDR3 length equals 12 residues. Between the trimmed V and J ends, which lost 10 bases and 9 bases, there was a span of 18 bases. The DNA of the CDR3 is TGCGCCAACAAGGGGGGGGCGAAAAAAGCTTTCTTT. It yields the protein CANKGGAKKAFF.

The J gene is TRBJ1-2, the V gene TRBV6-5; 10 nucleotides line up with TRBD1. J lost 3 bases, V lost 5 bases, and 0 bases had no gene match. The germline gives CDR1 MNHEY, CDR2 SVGAGI. The CDR3 loop spans 13 amino acids. DNA of the CDR3: TGTGCCAGCAGTGGGACAGGGGACTATGGCTACACCTTC. This translates into CASSGTGDYGYTF.

The chain uses TRBV30 and TRBJ2-3, with TRBD2 matching 9 bases. CDR1 GTSNPN and CDR2 SVGIG come from the germline V gene (reference sequence). The CDR3 runs to 15 residues. V shed 0 bases and J 4 bases; nucleotides not matched to a gene: 5. The CDR3 loop is CAWSVQAGGPDTQYF. In DNA form, the CDR3 reads TGTGCCTGGAGTGTACAAGCGGGAGGACCAGATACGCAGTATTTT.

This rearrangement joins TRBV9 to TRBJ1-2; D ambiguous. Germline CDR1 is SGDLS and CDR2 is YYNGEE. V lost 3 bases to trimming and J lost 7 bases, with 19 bases between them. The length of the CDR3 is 15 residues. DNA of the CDR3: TGTGCCAGCAGCGAAACCCCCACTAATGGCGGTGGCTACACCTTC. It translates to CASSETPTNGGGYTF.

This clone was seen ten or more times. Distinct nucleotide sequences in the sample also encode this CDR3. J is TRBJ2-7 and V is TRBV10-3; no definite D call. The CDR3 spans 12 residues. The V gene's germline CDR1 is ENHRY and CDR2 SYGVKD. Trimming removed 4 bases from V and 0 bases from J, with 4 bases in between. The chain's CDR3 is CAISGDSYEQYF. For the CDR3, the DNA is TGTGCCATCAGTGGAGACTCCTACGAGCAGTACTTC.

This clone occurred a few times. The chain joins TRBV7-2 to TRBJ2-3, with D tentatively TRBD2 (6 bases). Germline CDR1 reads SGHTA; CDR2 reads FQGNSA. Trimming cost V 3 bases and J 3 bases, with 13 bases left between them. The CDR3 covers 15 residues. The CDR3 sequence: CASSFGRRATDTQYF. In nucleotides, the CDR3 is TGTGCCAGCAGCTTTGGACGGAGGGCGACAGATACGCAGTATTTT.

The J gene is TRBJ2-1, the V gene TRBV6-5; 7 positions agree with TRBD2. Germline V lookup: CDR1 MNHEY, CDR2 SVGAGI. The junction had 5 bases not matched to a gene; V was cut back by 4 bases and J by 2 bases. This CDR3 has 15 residues. The CDR3 region is CASSFLAVTYNEQFF. As DNA, the CDR3 is TGTGCCAGCAGTTTTCTAGCGGTAACCTACAATGAGCAGTTCTTC.

The CDR3 nucleotides read TGCGCCAGCAGCTTGGGGTCTAGCGGGGCCATCAATGAGCAGTTCTTC. It specifies CASSLGSSGAINEQFF. This sequence joins TRBV5-1 and TRBJ2-1, with TRBD2 identical over 9 bases. Germline V gives CDR1 SGHRS, CDR2 YFSETQ. This CDR3 region has 16 residues. V trimming: 0 bases; J trimming: 6 bases; junction bases outside the gene matches: 7.

Regarding this clone: A much larger clone sits a single nucleotide away, making a read error possible. The chain employs TRBV10-2 and TRBJ2-3; D remains ambiguous. The CDR3 covers 12 residues. Germline CDR1 reads WSHSY; CDR2 reads SAAADI. Trimming stripped 4 bases from V and 2 bases from J, with 4 bases between. The CDR3 region is CASSGYTDTQYF. CDR3 DNA: TGCGCCAGCAGTGGGTACACAGATACGCAGTATTTT.

The rearrangement joins TRBV5-4 to TRBJ2-1, with 8 bases lining up with TRBD1. The CDR3 is 15 amino acids. Trimming cost V 1 base and J 8 bases; bases outside gene matches: 8. CDR1 and CDR2 (germline): SGHNT, YYREEE (reference sequence). The CDR3 loop reads CASSLLYRGMDEQFF. The CDR3 DNA is TGTGCCAGCAGCTTGTTGTACAGGGGGATGGATGAGCAGTTCTTC.

The chain is built from TRBV28 and TRBJ1-2, with 8 nucleotides matching TRBD1. This CDR3 is 14 amino acids long. The germline V gene encodes CDR1 MDHEN and CDR2 SYDVKM. With 5 bases clipped from V and 6 bases from J, the junction kept 8 bases outside the gene matches. CDR3 in DNA: TGTGCCAGCAGTGGCCCGGACAGGGTTGATGGCTACACCTTC. It yields the protein CASSGPDRVDGYTF.

The chain has TRBV18 and TRBJ2-7, with D uncertain. V lost 0 bases to trimming and J lost 5 bases, with 11 bases between them. CDR3 length equals 14 residues. Germline lookup yields CDR1 KGHSH and CDR2 LQKENI. CDR3 protein: CASSPPSSRNEQYF. In nucleotides, the CDR3 is TGTGCCAGCTCACCACCGTCCAGTCGGAACGAGCAGTACTTC. The full variable domain, its missing parts supplied by reference TRBV18 and TRBJ2-7, is NAGVMQNPRHLVRRRGQEARLRCSPMKGHSHVYWYRQLPEEGLKFMVYLQKENIIDESGMPKERFSAEFPKEGPSILRIQQVVRGDSAAYFCASSPPSSRNEQYFGPGTRLTVT.